The 22 T cell receptor beta chains in this list originate from one sample, sequenced in a study of TET2 disruption in CD19-targeted CAR T cells. TCRdb's table, derived via immunoSEQ multiplex PCR, lists solely in-frame clones and lacks some. The sample is made up of 20,000 to 30,000 clones, and the top ten hold 1.9% of it. No cognate antigen is known for these TCRs. Regarding treatment: autologous CTL019 cells: CD19 CAR with 4-1BB and CD3 zeta domains. The sample in question was CD8- CAR+ T cells sorted from cultured blood T cells, obtained for CD19 CAR T cell therapy. Indicated subset: CD8-negative CAR-positive T cells from the infusion product. These receptors were obtained from a man between 65 and 80 years old with chronic lymphocytic leukemia.

Regarding this clone: Sequencing ends 3 residues short of the CDR3 end; the germline J gene provides the rest. The rearrangement joins TRBV25-1 to TRBJ2-5; D might be TRBD1 (6 bases). V was cut by 5 bases and J by 2 bases, with 9 bases left in between. In germline, CDR1 is MGHDK, CDR2 SYGVNS. The CDR3 runs to 13 residues. Here the CDR3 reads CASSKGVQETQYF. The CDR3 bases that were read are TGTGCCAGCAGTAAGGGGGTACAAGAGACC.

Concerning this clone: The read stops 3 residues short of the end of the CDR3; the missing end is completed from the germline J gene. The chain couples TRBV10-3 to TRBJ1-1; D call uncertain. CDR1 ENHRY and CDR2 SYGVKD come from the germline V gene. V dropped 10 bases and J dropped 3 bases, with 18 bases sitting between them. The CDR3 runs to 14 residues. The CDR3 loop reads CATDGSPADTEAFF. CDR3 DNA, as far as it was read: TGTGCCACCGACGGTAGTCCTGCGGACACTGAA.

Comments on this clone: With the read ending 3 residues before the CDR3 end, the germline J gene is used to fill in that end. This sequence joins TRBV6-2 or TRBV6-3 and TRBJ1-2, with 9 positions matching TRBD1. This CDR3 has 15 residues. CDR1 and CDR2 from the germline V gene are MNHEY and SVGEGT. The CDR3: CASSYLATGGRDYTF. Incomplete CDR3 DNA: TGTGCCAGCAGTTATCTGGCGACAGGGGGACGCGAC.

A note on this clone: Read sequence stops 3 residues before the CDR3 end, and the germline J gene provides the missing end. The chain has TRBV5-6 and TRBJ2-1; D might be TRBD1 (5 bases). The CDR3 covers 15 residues. Looked up from germline, CDR1 is SGHDT and CDR2 is YYEEEE. Trimming cost V 4 bases and J 0 bases, with 11 bases left between them. The DNA read from the CDR3 is TGTGCCAGCAGCCCGACAGAGAGCTCCTACAATGAG. As protein: CASSPTESSYNE. The whole CDR3 protein is CASSPTESSYNEQFF.

Concerning this clone itself: The DNA ends 3 residues before the CDR3 does, and the rest of the CDR3 is filled in from the germline J gene. The chain links TRBV5-1 to TRBJ1-2; D gene unclear. CDR3 size: 15 residues. Germline loops: CDR1 SGHRS, CDR2 YFSETQ. The CDR3 DNA, read in part, is TGCGCCAGCAGCTTGAAGACTAGCAGCACAGATACC. This encodes CASSLKTSSTDT. The entire CDR3 is CASSLKTSSTDTYTF.

Worth noting for this clone: Read data end 3 residues before the CDR3 end; the end is taken from the germline J gene. The chain joins TRBV14 to TRBJ2-4, with 14 bases lining up with TRBD2. The CDR3 has 16 residues. Germline CDR1 SGHDN, CDR2 FVKESK. The part of the CDR3 DNA that was read is TGTGCCAGCAGCCAAGCGGGACTAGCGGGGGTGGAGACT. This sequence encodes CASSQAGLAGVET. The CDR3 in full is CASSQAGLAGVETQYF.

For this clone: The read ends 3 residues before the CDR3 terminus; that terminus is restored from the germline J gene. The chain joins TRBV28 to TRBJ2-7; tentative D call: TRBD1 (6 bases). The CDR3 consists of 15 residues. The germline CDR1 and CDR2 sequences are MDHEN and SYDVKM. Trimming cost V 7 bases and J 0 bases, with 16 bases left between them. The covered CDR3 bases are TGTGCCAGCAAGGGGGAAACAGTCTCCTCCTACGAG. Encoded protein: CASKGETVSSYE. The complete CDR3 protein is CASKGETVSSYEQYF.

Note on this clone: Read data end 3 residues before the CDR3 end; the end is taken from the germline J gene. The chain employs TRBV20-1 and TRBJ2-7; possibly TRBD1 or TRBD2 for D (5 bases each). V was cut by 0 bases and J by 0 bases, with 15 bases left in between. In germline, CDR1 is DFQATT, CDR2 SNEGSKA (reference sequence). The CDR3 has 16 residues. The CDR3 sequence: CSARDFRGVGSYEQYF. The part of the CDR3 DNA that was read is TGCAGTGCTAGAGATTTTCGAGGGGTTGGCTCCTACGAG.

Comment on this clone: The CDR3 is cut off 3 residues early in the read; its end comes from the germline J gene. The chain joins TRBV18 to TRBJ1-6; possible D gene TRBD1, 5 bases. The CDR3 is 14 residues long. CDR1 and CDR2 (germline): KGHSH, LQKENI. CDR3 region: CASQSAGGSGPLHF. The sequenced part of the CDR3 DNA is TGTGCCAGCCAATCGGCGGGGGGGTCGGGTCCC. The variable domain in full, completed from reference TRBV18 and TRBJ1-6, reads NAGVMQNPRHLVRRRGQEARLRCSPMKGHSHVYWYRQLPEEGLKFMVYLQKENIIDESGMPKERFSAEFPKEGPSILRIQQVVRGDSAAYFCASQSAGGSGPLHFGNGTRLTVT.

This clone ranks as medium-sized in terms of frequency. The read ends 3 residues early relative to the CDR3; the germline J gene fills the gap. J is TRBJ2-7 and V is TRBV7-8; D may be TRBD1 (5 bases). The germline V gene encodes CDR1 SGHVS and CDR2 FQNEAQ. The CDR3 totals 13 residues. With 2 bases removed from V and 3 bases from J, the gap between germline ends came to 8 bases. This chain's CDR3 is CASSLPDSYEQYF. The sequenced CDR3 bases are TGTGCCAGCAGCTTACCTGACAGCTACGAG.

This clone is identified as medium-sized from frequency. The read stops 3 residues short of the end of the CDR3; the missing end is completed from the germline J gene. J is TRBJ1-5 and V is TRBV29-1; tentatively, D is TRBD1 (5 bases). Germline-derived CDR1 and CDR2 are SQVTM and ANQGSEA. Between the trimmed V and J ends, which lost 6 bases and 7 bases, there was a span of 16 bases. This CDR3 region has 13 residues. The sequenced part of the CDR3 DNA is TGCAGCGTCAGCCGGGGGTTGGAGCAGCCC. Translated: CSVSRGLEQP. The full CDR3 sequence reads CSVSRGLEQPQHF. The whole variable domain, remainder taken from reference TRBV29-1 and TRBJ1-5, is SAVISQKPSRDICQRGTSLTIQCQVDSQVTMMFWYRQQPGQSLTLIATANQGSEATYESGFVIDKFPISRPNLTFSTLTVSNMSPEDSSIYLCSVSRGLEQPQHFGDGTRLSIL.

For this clone: The read comes to an end 3 residues before the CDR3 does, leaving the germline J gene to fill in the end. The chain carries TRBV5-1 and TRBJ1-2; no clear D gene. The CDR3 totals 13 residues. Germline CDR1 and CDR2: SGHRS and YFSETQ. This CDR3 reads CASSTDSTDTYTF. The CDR3 DNA, read in part, is TGCGCCAGCAGCACCGATTCCACAGATACC. The full variable domain, in which reference TRBV5-1 and TRBJ1-2 provide the parts outside the CDR3, is KAGVTQTPRYLIKTRGQQVTLSCSPISGHRSVSWYQQTPGQGLQFLFEYFSETQRNKGNFPGRFSGRQFSNSRSEMNVSTLELGDSALYLCASSTDSTDTYTFGSGTRLTVV.

Regarding this clone: The sequence runs out 3 residues before the end of the CDR3; the remainder is reconstructed from the germline J gene. The chain joins TRBV4-2 to TRBJ1-1, with 12 positions matching TRBD1. V shed 3 bases and J 2 bases; nucleotides not matched to a gene: 7. The CDR3 runs 17 residues. Germline V gene sequence: CDR1 LGHNA, CDR2 YNFKEQ. The part of the CDR3 DNA that was read is TGTGCCAGCAGCCAGTACGGGACAGGGGGCGTAAACACTGAA. Residues: CASSQYGTGGVNTE. Given in full, the CDR3 is CASSQYGTGGVNTEAFF.

Remarks on this clone: The read finishes 3 residues shy of the CDR3 end, and the germline J gene is used to complete it. V is TRBV12-3 or TRBV12-4 and J is TRBJ2-3; D call uncertain. The V end lost 6 bases, the J end lost 5 bases, and 6 bases lay between the germline ends. The CDR3 totals 11 residues. The CDR3 here is CASSPLDTQYF. The CDR3 bases that were read are TGTGCCAGCAGCCCGTTAGATACG.

A remark on this clone: The CDR3 is cut off 3 residues early in the read; its end comes from the germline J gene. The gene calls are TRBV7-9 and TRBJ2-4; 7 nucleotides match TRBD1. Germline CDR1 and CDR2: SEHNR and FQNEAQ (reference sequence). This CDR3 is 14 amino acids long. The CDR3 spells CASSSGQARSDQYF. Partial CDR3 DNA: TGTGCCAGCAGCTCCGGACAGGCGAGGTCTGAT.

With respect to this clone: The read is 3 residues too short to cover the CDR3 end, so that end is filled in from the germline J gene. The chain combines TRBV7-9 with TRBJ1-4; D is perhaps TRBD1 (5 bases). V shed 1 base and J shed 8 bases, with 14 bases lying between them. CDR1 and CDR2 (germline): SEHNR, FQNEAQ (reference sequence). This CDR3 is 15 amino acids long. CDR3 amino acids: CASSLVGASGEKLFF. CDR3 DNA, as far as it was read: TGTGCCAGCAGCTTAGTTGGGGCCTCCGGGGAAAAA.

Turning to this clone: The missing CDR3 end, 3 residues past where the read stops, is filled in from the germline J gene. The rearrangement joins TRBV18 to TRBJ1-2, with 9 positions matching TRBD1. The CDR3 is 17 amino acids. Germline CDR1 KGHSH, CDR2 LQKENI. The DNA read from the CDR3 is TGTGCCAGCTCACCGGATTTTAGGGACAGGGAAGACAATGAC. This translates into CASSPDFRDREDND. The full-length CDR3 reads as CASSPDFRDREDNDYTF.

About this clone itself: The read falls 3 residues short of the CDR3 end, and the missing part is taken from the germline J gene. The rearrangement uses TRBV6-4 and TRBJ2-3, with D possibly being TRBD2 (6 bases). Trimming shortened V by 8 bases and J by 4 bases, and 16 bases separated the two germline ends. Germline CDR1 MRHNA, CDR2 SNTAGT. The CDR3 is made up of 14 amino acids. CDR3 amino acids: CASGVGGDADTQYF. Partial CDR3 DNA: TGTGCCAGCGGCGTGGGCGGGGACGCAGATACG.

Comment on this clone: The read halts 3 residues ahead of the CDR3 end, with the missing end drawn from the germline J gene. Other DNA sequences within the sample encode an identical CDR3. The J gene is TRBJ1-2, the V gene TRBV18; TRBD1 matches 8 bases. The CDR3 consists of 17 residues. The junction had 13 bases not matched to a gene; V was cut back by 3 bases and J by 4 bases. The germline V gene has CDR1 KGHSH and CDR2 LQKENI. The DNA read from the CDR3 is TGTGCCAGCTCACCCGCGACAGGGGCTGAGGGGCTCTATGGC. This sequence encodes CASSPATGAEGLYG. The entire CDR3 sequence reads CASSPATGAEGLYGYTF.

Points on this clone: The read gets to within 3 residues of the CDR3 end, and the germline J gene fills in the rest. This chain joins TRBV2 and TRBJ1-2; tentatively, D is TRBD1 (6 bases). Per germline, CDR1 SNHLY and CDR2 FYNNEI. The CDR3 sequence is 14 residues long. This CDR3 reads CASEGGLGAYDYTF. The sequenced part of the CDR3 DNA is TGTGCCAGCGAGGGGGGACTAGGGGCCTACGAC.

In regard to this clone: The sequence runs out 3 residues before the end of the CDR3; the remainder is reconstructed from the germline J gene. This chain joins TRBV20-1 and TRBJ1-2, with 10 nucleotides matching TRBD1. The V and J ends lost 5 bases and 4 bases, in that order; junction bases with no gene match: 13. CDR1 is DFQATT, CDR2 SNEGSKA, per germline (reference sequence). This CDR3 is 16 amino acids long. The CDR3 DNA, read in part, is TGCAGTGCTGCCGGGACAGGGGATCGCTTTGGCTATGGC. It specifies CSAAGTGDRFGYG. The full-length CDR3 reads as CSAAGTGDRFGYGYTF.

In regard to this clone: The read terminates 3 residues ahead of where the CDR3 ends, so the germline J gene completes it. This sequence joins TRBV28 and TRBJ1-2; 11 nucleotides agree with TRBD1. Per germline, CDR1 MDHEN and CDR2 SYDVKM. V was clipped by 5 bases and J by 7 bases; unmatched bases: 6. The CDR3 consists of 14 residues. CDR3 residues: CASSPGTGGLGYTF. CDR3 DNA (partial): TGTGCCAGCAGTCCCGGGACAGGGGGACTTGGC.